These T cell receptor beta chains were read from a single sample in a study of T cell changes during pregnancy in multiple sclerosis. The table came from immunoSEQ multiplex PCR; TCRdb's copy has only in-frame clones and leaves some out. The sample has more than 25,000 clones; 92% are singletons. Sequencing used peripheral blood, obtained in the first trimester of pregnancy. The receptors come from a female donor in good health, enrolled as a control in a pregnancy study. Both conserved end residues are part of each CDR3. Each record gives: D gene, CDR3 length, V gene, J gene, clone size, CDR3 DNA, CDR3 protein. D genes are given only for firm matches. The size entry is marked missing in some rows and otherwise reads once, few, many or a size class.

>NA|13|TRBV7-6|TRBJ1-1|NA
TGTGCCAGCAGCCGCCAGGAGAACACTGAAGCTTTCTTT
CASSRQENTEAFF
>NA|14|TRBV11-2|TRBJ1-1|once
TGTGCCAGCAGCTGGAGGGACCGGGCTACTGAAGCTTTCTTT
CASSWRDRATEAFF
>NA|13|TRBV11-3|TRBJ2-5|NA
TGTGCCAGCAGCCCAGGGGCGCAAGAGACCCAGTACTTC
CASSPGAQETQYF
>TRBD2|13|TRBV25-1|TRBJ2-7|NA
TGTGCCAGCAAACTAGCGGGGTCCTACGAGCAGTACTTC
CASKLAGSYEQYF
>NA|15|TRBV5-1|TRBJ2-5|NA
TGCGCCAGCAGCTTGGAGACGGGGTTCCAAGAGACCCAGTACTTC
CASSLETGFQETQYF
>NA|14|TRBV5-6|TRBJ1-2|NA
TGTGCCAGCAGCTTGGAGGGACTGAACTATGGCTACACCTTC
CASSLEGLNYGYTF
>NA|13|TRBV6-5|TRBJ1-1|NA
TGTGCCAGCTTACCGGGGGTGGACACTGAAGCTTTCTTT
CASLPGVDTEAFF
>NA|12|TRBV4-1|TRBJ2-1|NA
TGCGCCAGCAGCTCAGGGCCGTCCGAGCAGTTCTTC
CASSSGPSEQFF
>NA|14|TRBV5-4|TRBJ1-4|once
TGTGCCAGCAGCTTGGGAGGCAGAAATGAAAAACTGTTTTTT
CASSLGGRNEKLFF
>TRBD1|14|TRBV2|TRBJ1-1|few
TGTGCCAGCCCAAGGGACAGAGAGAACACTGAAGCTTTCTTT
CASPRDRENTEAFF
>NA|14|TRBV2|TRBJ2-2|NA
TGTGCCAGCAGAAAGGACAAACTCACCGGGGAGCTGTTTTTT
CASRKDKLTGELFF
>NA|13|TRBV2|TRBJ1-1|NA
TGTGCCAGCAAGGGGCAGACTGTGTCTGAAGCTTTCTTT
CASKGQTVSEAFF
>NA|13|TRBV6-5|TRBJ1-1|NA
TGTGCCAGCAGTTACAACAGGAACACTGAAGCTTTCTTT
CASSYNRNTEAFF
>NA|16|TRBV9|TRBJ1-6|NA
TGTGCCAGCAGCGGGGCAGGGAACTGGAATAATTCACCCCTCCACTTT
CASSGAGNWNNSPLHF
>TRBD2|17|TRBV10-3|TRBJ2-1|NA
TGTGCCATCAGTGAATCAAGCGGGGCCAGCTCCTACAATGAGCAGTTCTTC
CAISESSGASSYNEQFF
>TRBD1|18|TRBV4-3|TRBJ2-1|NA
TGCGCCAGCAGCCAACACCGCCTTAGGGACAGCTTCTACAATGAGCAGTTCTTC
CASSQHRLRDSFYNEQFF
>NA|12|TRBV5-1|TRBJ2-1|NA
TGCGCCAGCAGCTCGGAGGGGAATGAGCAGTTCTTC
CASSSEGNEQFF
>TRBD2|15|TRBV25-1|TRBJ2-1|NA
TGTGCCAGCAGTGATGTAGCGGGTGCCTACAATGAGCAGTTCTTC
CASSDVAGAYNEQFF
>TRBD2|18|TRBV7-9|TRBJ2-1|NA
TGTGCCAGCAGCGGTCCCGGGACTAGCGGGAGGGGATACAATGAGCAGTTCTTC
CASSGPGTSGRGYNEQFF
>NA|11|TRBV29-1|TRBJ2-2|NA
TGCAGCTACACCAACACCGGGGAGCTGTTTTTT
CSYTNTGELFF
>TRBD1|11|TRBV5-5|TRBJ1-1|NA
TGTGCCACCAGGGACAGGGTAAAAGCTTTCTTT
CATRDRVKAFF
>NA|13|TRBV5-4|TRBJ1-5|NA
TGTGCCAGCAGCCTGGGACTGAATCAGCCCCAGCATTTT
CASSLGLNQPQHF
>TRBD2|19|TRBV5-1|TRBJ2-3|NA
TGCGCCAGCAGCTTGTTACAGGGGAGGATAGCGGGGGAGACAGATACGCAGTATTTT
CASSLLQGRIAGETDTQYF
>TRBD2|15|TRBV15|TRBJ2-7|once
TGTGCCACCAGCAGAGATTTCCTAGCGGGAAACGAGCAGTACTTC
CATSRDFLAGNEQYF
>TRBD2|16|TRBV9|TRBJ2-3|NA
TGTGCCAGCACCAAAGGACTAGCGGGGTCCACAGATACGCAGTATTTT
CASTKGLAGSTDTQYF
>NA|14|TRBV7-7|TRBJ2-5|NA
TGTGCTAGCAGCTTGGGTGGGGGCGGAGAGACCCAGTACTTC
CASSLGGGGETQYF
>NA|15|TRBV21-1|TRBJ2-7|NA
TGTGCCAGCAGCAAAGTAGGCAGGGAAGGTAGCGAGCAGTACTTC
CASSKVGREGSEQYF
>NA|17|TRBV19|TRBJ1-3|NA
TGTGCCAGTAGTATAGCCGATTCACCGCGCTCTGGAAACACCATATATTTT
CASSIADSPRSGNTIYF